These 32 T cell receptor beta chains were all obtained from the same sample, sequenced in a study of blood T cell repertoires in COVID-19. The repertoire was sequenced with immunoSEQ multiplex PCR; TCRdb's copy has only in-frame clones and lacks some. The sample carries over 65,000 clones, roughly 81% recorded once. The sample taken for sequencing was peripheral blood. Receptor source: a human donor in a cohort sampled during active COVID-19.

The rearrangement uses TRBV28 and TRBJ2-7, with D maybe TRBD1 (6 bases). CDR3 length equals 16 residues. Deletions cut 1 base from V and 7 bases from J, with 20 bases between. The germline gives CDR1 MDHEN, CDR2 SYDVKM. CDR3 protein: CASSLSNRVVGGEQYF. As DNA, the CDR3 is TGTGCCAGCAGTTTATCAAACAGGGTAGTGGGTGGGGAGCAGTACTTC.

DNA for the CDR3: TGTGCCAGCAGAGCCTTTTCAGGGGGCCGTACAAACAATGAGCAGTTCTTC. Translating it yields CASRAFSGGRTNNEQFF. This chain links TRBV28 with TRBJ2-1; TRBD1 agrees at 8 bases. The CDR3 consists of 17 residues. Germline V CDR1 and CDR2: MDHEN, SYDVKM. Trimming removed 6 bases from V and 5 bases from J; junction bases left unmatched: 15. Full variable domain (rest looked up from reference TRBV28 and TRBJ2-1): DVKVTQSSRYLVKRTGEKVFLECVQDMDHENMFWYRQDPGLGLRLIYFSYDVKMKEKGDIPEGYSVSREKKERFSLILESASTNQTSMYLCASRAFSGGRTNNEQFFGPGTRLTVL.

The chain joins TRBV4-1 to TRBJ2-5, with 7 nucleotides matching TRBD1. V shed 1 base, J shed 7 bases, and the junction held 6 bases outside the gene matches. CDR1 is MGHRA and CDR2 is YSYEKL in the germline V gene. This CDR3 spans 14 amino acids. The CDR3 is CASSQVWTGGTQYF. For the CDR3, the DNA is TGCGCCAGCAGCCAAGTCTGGACAGGAGGGACCCAGTACTTC.

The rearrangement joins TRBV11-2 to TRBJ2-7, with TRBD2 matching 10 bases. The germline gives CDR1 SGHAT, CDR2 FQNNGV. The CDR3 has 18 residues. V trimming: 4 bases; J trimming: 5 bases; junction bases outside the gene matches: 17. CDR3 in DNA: TGTGCCAGCAGCTCTCCCCTCTGGGCTAGCGGGAGTGGAAACGAGCAGTACTTC. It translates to CASSSPLWASGSGNEQYF.

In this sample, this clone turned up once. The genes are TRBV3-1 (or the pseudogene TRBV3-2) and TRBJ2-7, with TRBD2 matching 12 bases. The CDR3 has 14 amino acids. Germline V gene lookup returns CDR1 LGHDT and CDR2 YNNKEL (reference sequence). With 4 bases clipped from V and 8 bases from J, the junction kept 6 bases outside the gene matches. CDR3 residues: CASSRTSGNLQQYF. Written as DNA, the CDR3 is TGTGCCAGCAGCCGGACTAGCGGGAACCTACAGCAGTACTTC.

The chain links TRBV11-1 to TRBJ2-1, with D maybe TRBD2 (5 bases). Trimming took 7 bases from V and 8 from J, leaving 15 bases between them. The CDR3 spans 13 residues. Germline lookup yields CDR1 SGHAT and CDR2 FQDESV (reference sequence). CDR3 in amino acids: CASTLLEGHEQFF. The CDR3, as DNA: TGTGCCAGCACGCTACTAGAGGGCCATGAGCAGTTCTTC.

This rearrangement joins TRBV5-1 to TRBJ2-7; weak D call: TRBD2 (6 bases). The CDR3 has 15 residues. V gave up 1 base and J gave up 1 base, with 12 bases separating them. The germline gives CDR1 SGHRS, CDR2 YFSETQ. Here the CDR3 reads CASSLLGEESYEQYF. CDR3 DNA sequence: TGCGCCAGCAGCTTGCTGGGGGAGGAATCCTACGAGCAGTACTTC. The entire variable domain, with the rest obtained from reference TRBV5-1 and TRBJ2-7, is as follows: KAGVTQTPRYLIKTRGQQVTLSCSPISGHRSVSWYQQTPGQGLQFLFEYFSETQRNKGNFPGRFSGRQFSNSRSEMNVSTLELGDSALYLCASSLLGEESYEQYFGPGTRLTVT.

The CDR3 DNA follows: TGTGCCAGCAGTTTGGGGCTAGCGGGAACTCCCGGGGAGCTGTTTTTT. Its translation is CASSLGLAGTPGELFF. The chain recombines TRBV28 with TRBJ2-2, with TRBD2 identical over 9 bases. Losses at the gene ends were 3 bases for V and 6 bases for J; bases not matched to a gene: 8. This CDR3 comprises 16 residues. Germline V gene data show CDR1 as MDHEN and CDR2 as SYDVKM. Using reference TRBV28 and TRBJ2-2 for the parts outside the CDR3, the full variable domain is DVKVTQSSRYLVKRTGEKVFLECVQDMDHENMFWYRQDPGLGLRLIYFSYDVKMKEKGDIPEGYSVSREKKERFSLILESASTNQTSMYLCASSLGLAGTPGELFFGEGSRLTVL.

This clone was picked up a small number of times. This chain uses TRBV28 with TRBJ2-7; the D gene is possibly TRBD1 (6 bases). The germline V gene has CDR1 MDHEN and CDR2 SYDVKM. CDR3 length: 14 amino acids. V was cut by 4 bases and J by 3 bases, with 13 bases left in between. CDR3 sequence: CASSSTGTLYEQYF. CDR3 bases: TGTGCCAGCAGTTCTACCGGGACACTCTACGAGCAGTACTTC.

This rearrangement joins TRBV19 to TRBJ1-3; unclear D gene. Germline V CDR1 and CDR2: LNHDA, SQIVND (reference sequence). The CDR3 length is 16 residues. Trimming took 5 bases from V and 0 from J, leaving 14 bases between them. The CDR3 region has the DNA TGTGCCAGTAGTTCAATCAGGATGAGCTCTGGAAACACCATATATTTT. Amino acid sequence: CASSSIRMSSGNTIYF.

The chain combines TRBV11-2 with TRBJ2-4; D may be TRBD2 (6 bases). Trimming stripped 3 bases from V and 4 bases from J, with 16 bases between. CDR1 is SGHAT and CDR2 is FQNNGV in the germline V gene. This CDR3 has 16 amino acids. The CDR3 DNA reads TGTGCCAGCAGCTTCGGAGGGCTAGCGATTAAAAACATTCAGTACTTC. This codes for CASSFGGLAIKNIQYF.

In DNA, the CDR3 is TGTGCTAGTGGTGAACGGGCCAGGACAAAGTCGGGCCAACGTCTGACTTTC. Translation gives CASGERARTKSGQRLTF. The genes are TRBV12-5 and TRBJ2-6, with TRBD1 as a possible D gene (5 bases). Germline assignment: CDR1 LGHNT and CDR2 FRNRAP. With 5 bases removed from V and 16 bases from J, the gap between germline ends came to 30 bases. The CDR3 loop spans 17 amino acids.

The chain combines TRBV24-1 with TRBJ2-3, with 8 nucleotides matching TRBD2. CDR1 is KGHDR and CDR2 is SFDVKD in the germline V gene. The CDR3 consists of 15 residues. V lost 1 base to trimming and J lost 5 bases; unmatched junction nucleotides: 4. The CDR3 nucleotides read TGTGCCACCAGTGATTTACGGGAGGGCCTAGATACGCAGTATTTT. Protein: CATSDLREGLDTQYF.

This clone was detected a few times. The CDR3 sequence is CASSLEGRGSYEQYF. CDR3 DNA: TGCGCCAGCAGCTTGGAAGGCAGGGGCTCCTACGAGCAGTACTTC. The gene calls are TRBV5-1 and TRBJ2-7; D is perhaps TRBD1 (6 bases). The CDR3 is 15 amino acids. V gave up 0 bases and J gave up 0 bases, with 10 bases separating them. Germline V gene data show CDR1 as SGHRS and CDR2 as YFSETQ.

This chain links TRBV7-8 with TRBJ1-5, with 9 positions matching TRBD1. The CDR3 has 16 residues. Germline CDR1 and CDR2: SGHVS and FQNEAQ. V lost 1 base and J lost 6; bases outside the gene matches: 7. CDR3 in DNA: TGTGCCAGCAGCTTAGGGGACAGGGTGGCCGGTCAGCCCCAGCATTTT. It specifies CASSLGDRVAGQPQHF.

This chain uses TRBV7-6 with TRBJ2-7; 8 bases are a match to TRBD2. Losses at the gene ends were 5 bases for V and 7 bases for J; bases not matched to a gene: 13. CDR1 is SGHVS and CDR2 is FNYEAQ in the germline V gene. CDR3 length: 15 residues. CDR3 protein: CASSLQSGSLKEQYF. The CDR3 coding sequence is TGTGCCAGCAGCCTCCAGAGCGGGAGCCTGAAGGAGCAGTACTTC. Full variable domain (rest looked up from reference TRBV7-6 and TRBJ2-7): GAGVSQSPRYKVTKRGQDVALRCDPISGHVSLYWYRQALGQGPEFLTYFNYEAQQDKSGLPNDRFSAERPEGSISTLTIQRTEQRDSAMYRCASSLQSGSLKEQYFGPGTRLTVT.

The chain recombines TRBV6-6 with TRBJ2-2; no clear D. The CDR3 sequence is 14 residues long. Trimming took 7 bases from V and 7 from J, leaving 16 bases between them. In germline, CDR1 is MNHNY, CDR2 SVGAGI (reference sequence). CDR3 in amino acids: CASIFRLAVGELFF. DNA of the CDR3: TGTGCCAGCATTTTCCGCCTTGCGGTCGGGGAGCTGTTTTTT.

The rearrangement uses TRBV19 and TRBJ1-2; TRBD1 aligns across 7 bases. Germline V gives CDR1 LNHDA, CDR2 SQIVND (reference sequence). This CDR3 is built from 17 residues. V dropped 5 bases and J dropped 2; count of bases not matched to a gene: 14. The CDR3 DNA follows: TGTGCCAGTAGTCTGGACAGGACTTTTACGTCAAACTATGGCTACACCTTC. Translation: CASSLDRTFTSNYGYTF.

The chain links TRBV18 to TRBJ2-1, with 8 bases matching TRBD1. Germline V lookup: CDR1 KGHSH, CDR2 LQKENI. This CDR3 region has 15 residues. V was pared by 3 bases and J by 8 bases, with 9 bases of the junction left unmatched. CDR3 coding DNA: TGTGCCAGCTCACCTGCGGACAGGGTAAACGATGAGCAGTTCTTC. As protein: CASSPADRVNDEQFF.

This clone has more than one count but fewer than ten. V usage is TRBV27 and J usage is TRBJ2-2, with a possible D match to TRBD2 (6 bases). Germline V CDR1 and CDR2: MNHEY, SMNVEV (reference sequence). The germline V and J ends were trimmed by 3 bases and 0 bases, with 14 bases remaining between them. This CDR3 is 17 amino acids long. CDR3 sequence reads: CASSFRLVGTNTGELFF. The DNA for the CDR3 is TGTGCCAGCAGTTTCAGACTAGTGGGGACGAACACCGGGGAGCTGTTTTTT.

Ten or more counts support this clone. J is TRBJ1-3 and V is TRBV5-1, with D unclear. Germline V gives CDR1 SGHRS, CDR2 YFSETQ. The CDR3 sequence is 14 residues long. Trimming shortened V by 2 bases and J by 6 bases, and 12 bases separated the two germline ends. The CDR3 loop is CASSLQSPENTIYF. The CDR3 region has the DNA TGCGCCAGCAGCTTACAGAGCCCCGAAAACACCATATATTTT.

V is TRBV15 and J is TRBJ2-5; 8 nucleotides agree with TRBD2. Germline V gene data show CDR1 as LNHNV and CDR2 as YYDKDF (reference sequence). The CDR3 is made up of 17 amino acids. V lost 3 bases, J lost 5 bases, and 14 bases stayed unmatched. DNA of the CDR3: TGTGCCACCAGCAGGCCGCCTGGGGAAGCGGGAGACGAGACCCAGTACTTC. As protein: CATSRPPGEAGDETQYF.

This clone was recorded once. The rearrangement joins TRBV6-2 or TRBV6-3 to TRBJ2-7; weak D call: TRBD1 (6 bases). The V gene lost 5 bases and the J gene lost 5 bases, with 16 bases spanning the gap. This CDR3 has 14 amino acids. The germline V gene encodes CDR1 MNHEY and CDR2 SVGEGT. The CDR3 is CASSPLEGVHEQYF. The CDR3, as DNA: TGTGCCAGCAGTCCCCTCGAGGGGGTACACGAGCAGTACTTC.

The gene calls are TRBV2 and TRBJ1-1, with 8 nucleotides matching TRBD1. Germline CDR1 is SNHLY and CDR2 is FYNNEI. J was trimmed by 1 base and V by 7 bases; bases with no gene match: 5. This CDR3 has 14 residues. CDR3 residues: CASNSGQGNTEAFF. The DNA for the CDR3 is TGTGCCAGCAACTCTGGACAGGGGAACACTGAAGCTTTCTTT.

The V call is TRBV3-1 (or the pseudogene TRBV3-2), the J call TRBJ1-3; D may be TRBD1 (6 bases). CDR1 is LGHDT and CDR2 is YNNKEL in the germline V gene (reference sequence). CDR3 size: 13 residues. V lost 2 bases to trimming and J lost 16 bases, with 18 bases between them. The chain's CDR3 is CASSQPPDSLLYF. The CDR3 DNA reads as TGTGCCAGCAGCCAACCCCCGGACAGTCTTTTGTATTTT.

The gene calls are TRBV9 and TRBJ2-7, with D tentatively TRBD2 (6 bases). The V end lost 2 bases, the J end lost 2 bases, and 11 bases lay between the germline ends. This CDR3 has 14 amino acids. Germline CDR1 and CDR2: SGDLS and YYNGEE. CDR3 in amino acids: CASSVLAEAYEQYF. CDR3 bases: TGTGCCAGCAGCGTCTTAGCGGAGGCCTACGAGCAGTACTTC. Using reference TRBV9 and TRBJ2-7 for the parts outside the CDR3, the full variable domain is DSGVTQTPKHLITATGQRVTLRCSPRSGDLSVYWYQQSLDQGLQFLIQYYNGEERAKGNILERFSAQQFPDLHSELNLSSLELGDSALYFCASSVLAEAYEQYFGPGTRLTVT.

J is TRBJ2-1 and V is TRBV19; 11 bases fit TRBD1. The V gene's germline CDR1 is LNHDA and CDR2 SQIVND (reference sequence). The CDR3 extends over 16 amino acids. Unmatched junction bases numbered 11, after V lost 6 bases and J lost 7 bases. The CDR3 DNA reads TGTGCCAGTAGGCGGTTGGGGGACAGGGGGAGGAATGAGCAGTTCTTC. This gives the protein CASRRLGDRGRNEQFF.

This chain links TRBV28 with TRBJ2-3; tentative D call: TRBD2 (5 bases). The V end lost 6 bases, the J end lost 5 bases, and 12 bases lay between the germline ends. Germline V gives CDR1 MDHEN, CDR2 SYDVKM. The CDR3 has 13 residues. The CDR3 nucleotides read TGTGCCAGCAGCGGACTGACGTTAGATACGCAGTATTTT. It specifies CASSGLTLDTQYF.

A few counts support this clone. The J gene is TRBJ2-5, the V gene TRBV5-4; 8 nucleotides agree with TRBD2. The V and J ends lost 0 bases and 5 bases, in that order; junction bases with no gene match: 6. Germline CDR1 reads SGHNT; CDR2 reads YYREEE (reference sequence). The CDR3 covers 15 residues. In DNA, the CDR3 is TGTGCCAGCAGCTTGGATCGGGAGGGCTTGGAGACCCAGTACTTC. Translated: CASSLDREGLETQYF.

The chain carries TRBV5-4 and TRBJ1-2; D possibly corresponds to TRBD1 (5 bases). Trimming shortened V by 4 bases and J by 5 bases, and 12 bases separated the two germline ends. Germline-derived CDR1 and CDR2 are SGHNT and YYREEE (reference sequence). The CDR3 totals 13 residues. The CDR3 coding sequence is TGTGCCAGCAGCAGGGGCCGCGCTTATGGCTACACCTTC. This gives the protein CASSRGRAYGYTF.

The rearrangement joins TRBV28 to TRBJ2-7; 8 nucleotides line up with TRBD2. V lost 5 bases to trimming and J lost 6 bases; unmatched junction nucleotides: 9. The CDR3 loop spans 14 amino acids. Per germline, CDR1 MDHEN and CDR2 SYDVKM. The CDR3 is CASSHGRELSEQYF. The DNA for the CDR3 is TGTGCCAGCAGTCACGGGAGGGAACTCTCCGAGCAGTACTTC.

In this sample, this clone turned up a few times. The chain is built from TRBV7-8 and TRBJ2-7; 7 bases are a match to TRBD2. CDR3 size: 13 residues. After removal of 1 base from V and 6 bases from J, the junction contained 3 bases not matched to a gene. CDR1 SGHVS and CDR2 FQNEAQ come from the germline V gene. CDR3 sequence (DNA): TGTGCCAGCAGCTTAGGGACTAGGCGCGAGCAGTACTTC. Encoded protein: CASSLGTRREQYF.